This T cell receptor beta chain is drawn from a study of T cell responses to AZD1222 COVID-19 vaccine. The repertoire was sequenced with immunoSEQ multiplex PCR; TCRdb's copy has only in-frame clones and lacks some. Among 45,000 to 55,000 clones listed, around 85% were seen once. The source of this sequence is an adult who received the AZD1222 COVID-19 vaccine. Sequencing was performed on peripheral blood, taken 28 days after the second AZD1222 dose.

CDR3 residues: CASSLSRTSGRGSTDTQYF. The CDR3 DNA reads as TGTGCCAGCAGCTTATCTAGGACTAGCGGGAGGGGGAGCACAGATACGCAGTATTTT. The rearrangement links TRBV7-2 to TRBJ2-3; the match to TRBD2 covers 15 bases. This CDR3 contains 19 residues. The germline V gene has CDR1 SGHTA and CDR2 FQGNSA. With 2 bases clipped from V and 0 bases from J, the junction kept 6 bases outside the gene matches.